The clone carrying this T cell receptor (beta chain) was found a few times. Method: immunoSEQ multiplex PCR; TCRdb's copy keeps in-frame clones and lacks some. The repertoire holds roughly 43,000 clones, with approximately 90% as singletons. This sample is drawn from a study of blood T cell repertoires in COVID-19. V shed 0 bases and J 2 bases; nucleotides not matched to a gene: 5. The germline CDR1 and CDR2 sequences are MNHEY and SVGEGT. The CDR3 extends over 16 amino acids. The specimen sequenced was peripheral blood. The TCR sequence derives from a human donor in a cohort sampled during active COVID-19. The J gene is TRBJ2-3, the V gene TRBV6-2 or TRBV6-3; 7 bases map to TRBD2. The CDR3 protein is CASSYSAAGLTDTQYF. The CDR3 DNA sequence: TGTGCCAGCAGTTACTCCGCAGCGGGACTCACAGATACGCAGTATTTT.